This is a list of T cell receptor beta chains from one sample in a study of CD8 T cells in Susac syndrome. Via MiXCR, TCRdb re-called the immunoSEQ multiplex PCR reads, giving one row per CDR3 protein. The data show around 71,000 distinct CDR3 sequences, around 96% seen once. The material sequenced was CD4+ T cells from PBMCs. All receptors come from a human donor with multiple sclerosis. The CDR3 runs from the conserved cysteine through the conserved F or W. The D gene is left open where the match is weak. Some rows mark clone size as missing; the rest say once, few, many or name a class of expanded clone.

V	D	J	size	CDR3	DNA
TRBV7-2	TRBD1	TRBJ1-6	.	CASSGTGNSPLHF	TGTGCCAGCAGCGGGACAGGGAATTCACCCCTCCACTTT
TRBV12-3/TRBV12-4	.	TRBJ2-5	.	CASRTTRDIKETQYF	TGTGCCAGCAGAACTACCCGGGACATAAAAGAGACCCAGTACTTC
TRBV12-3/TRBV12-4	TRBD2	TRBJ2-1	once	CASTFAGGASGTNEQFF	TGTGCCAGCACCTTCGCCGGGGGGGCTAGCGGGACCAATGAGCAGTTCTTC
TRBV12-3/TRBV12-4	.	TRBJ2-1	.	CASSFMELYNEQFF	TGTGCCAGCAGTTTCATGGAACTATACAATGAGCAGTTCTTC
TRBV10-3	.	TRBJ2-1	.	CAISDITNEQFF	TGTGCCATCAGTGACATCACCAATGAGCAGTTCTTC
TRBV4-1	TRBD2	TRBJ2-5	.	CASSLRLAGGKGETQYF	TGCGCCAGCAGCCTTCGACTAGCGGGGGGGAAGGGAGAGACCCAGTACTTC
TRBV29-1	.	TRBJ1-2	.	CSVEPGFGYTF	TGCAGCGTTGAACCGGGGTTTGGCTACACCTTC
TRBV19	TRBD1	TRBJ1-1	.	CASSTGTGDFGAFF	TGTGCCAGTAGTACCGGGACAGGGGATTTCGGAGCTTTCTTT
TRBV29-1	.	TRBJ2-5	.	CSAGLWEETQYF	TGCAGCGCGGGGCTTTGGGAAGAGACCCAGTACTTC
TRBV30	.	TRBJ1-1	.	CAWIPPAGAFF	TGTGCCTGGATCCCCCCCGCTGGAGCTTTCTTT
TRBV11-2	TRBD2	TRBJ2-1	.	CASSSLGAGGVSEQFF	TGTGCCAGCAGCTCGCTGGGTGCGGGAGGGGTATCTGAGCAGTTCTTC
TRBV19	.	TRBJ2-7	.	CASSQGTPEVYEQYF	TGTGCCAGTAGTCAAGGGACCCCCGAGGTCTACGAGCAGTACTTC
TRBV2	.	TRBJ2-1	.	CASSDRWAGNEQFF	TGTGCCAGCAGTGATAGGTGGGCGGGGAATGAGCAGTTCTTC
TRBV5-1	.	TRBJ2-5	once	CASSNRGRQETQYF	TGCGCCAGCAGCAACCGGGGGCGACAAGAGACCCAGTACTTC
TRBV20-1	.	TRBJ2-7	.	CSAIPGNSHPSYEQYF	TGCAGTGCTATCCCGGGCAACTCCCACCCATCCTACGAGCAGTACTTC
TRBV12-3/TRBV12-4	.	TRBJ1-5	.	CASSYGNQPQHF	TGTGCCAGCAGTTACGGAAATCAGCCCCAGCATTTT
TRBV29-1	.	TRBJ2-6	.	CSVGGYGANVLTF	TGCAGCGTTGGGGGATATGGGGCCAACGTCCTGACTTTC
TRBV7-8	.	TRBJ1-4	.	CASSDPGRTNEKLFF	TGTGCCAGCAGCGACCCGGGACGCACAAATGAAAAACTGTTTTTT
TRBV7-2	TRBD1	TRBJ2-5	.	CASSLTRDRQETQYF	TGTGCCAGCAGCCTCACCCGGGACAGACAAGAGACCCAGTACTTC
TRBV11-2	.	TRBJ2-7	.	CASSLEPYISEQYF	TGTGCCAGCAGCTTAGAGCCCTACATATCCGAGCAGTACTTC
TRBV6-1	.	TRBJ2-7	.	CASIYLGDQYF	TGTGCCAGCATATACTTGGGGGACCAGTACTTC
TRBV7-7	.	TRBJ2-5	.	CASSLVSGARETQYF	TGTGCTAGCAGCTTAGTGTCCGGGGCTCGGGAGACCCAGTACTTC
TRBV20-1	.	TRBJ1-5	.	CSARGREGSNQPQHF	TGCAGTGCTAGAGGGAGGGAGGGGAGCAATCAGCCCCAGCATTTT
TRBV12-3/TRBV12-4	TRBD1	TRBJ2-7	.	CASSLVTGVGYEQYF	TGTGCCAGCAGTTTAGTCACAGGGGTTGGCTACGAGCAGTACTTC
TRBV27	TRBD1	TRBJ2-7	.	CASSLSGGTGLYF	TGTGCCAGCAGTTTATCGGGAGGGACAGGGCTGTACTTC
TRBV7-9	TRBD1	TRBJ2-3	.	CASSQVTGGFDTQYF	TGTGCCAGCAGCCAGGTTACAGGGGGCTTTGATACGCAGTATTTT
TRBV12-3/TRBV12-4	.	TRBJ2-1	.	CASSLRGTEQFF	TGTGCCAGCAGTTTACGGGGGACTGAGCAGTTCTTC
TRBV7-8	TRBD1	TRBJ2-1	.	CASSLEGQGTYNEQFF	TGTGCCAGCAGCTTAGAGGGACAGGGGACTTACAATGAGCAGTTCTTC
TRBV11-1	TRBD1	TRBJ2-3	.	CASSPGSGQGPNTQYF	TGTGCCAGCAGCCCCGGGTCGGGACAGGGGCCCAATACGCAGTATTTT
TRBV27	TRBD1	TRBJ1-4	.	CASSLYGTGTGNEKLFF	TGTGCCAGCAGTTTATATGGGACAGGGACAGGGAATGAAAAACTGTTTTTT
TRBV3-1	TRBD1	TRBJ1-4	.	CASSLGQGREKLFF	TGTGCCAGCAGCCTCGGACAGGGAAGGGAAAAACTGTTTTTT
TRBV20-1	.	TRBJ1-1	.	CSARVGLNTEAFF	TGCAGTGCTAGAGTAGGATTGAACACTGAAGCTTTCTTT
TRBV2	TRBD2	TRBJ2-2	.	CASSRLAGSNTGELFF	TGTGCCAGCAGTAGACTAGCGGGGTCGAACACCGGGGAGCTGTTTTTT
TRBV9	.	TRBJ1-2	once	CASSVAPVTNYGYTF	TGTGCCAGCAGCGTAGCCCCAGTCACTAACTATGGCTACACCTTC
TRBV9	.	TRBJ2-1	.	CASSESRGEQFF	TGTGCCAGCAGCGAATCTAGGGGTGAGCAGTTCTTC
TRBV14	.	TRBJ1-1	once	CASSQPGSKGTEAFF	TGTGCCAGCAGCCAACCCGGGAGTAAGGGCACTGAAGCTTTCTTT
TRBV29-1	.	TRBJ1-1	.	CSVFGQLNQAFF	TGCAGCGTTTTCGGACAACTAAACCAAGCTTTCTTT
TRBV4-3	TRBD2	TRBJ2-3	.	CASSHTSGDTQYF	TGCGCCAGCAGCCATACTAGCGGTGATACGCAGTATTTT
TRBV11-3	TRBD1	TRBJ2-5	.	CASSTRTGRPGETQYF	TGTGCCAGCAGCACTCGGACAGGGAGGCCGGGGGAGACCCAGTACTTC
TRBV7-2	.	TRBJ2-1	.	CASSSRGGPDNEQFF	TGTGCCAGCAGCTCCAGGGGGGGGCCAGACAATGAGCAGTTCTTC
TRBV28	.	TRBJ2-5	few	CASSLRGVETQYF	TGTGCCAGCAGTTTGAGGGGGGTAGAGACCCAGTACTTC
TRBV3-1	.	TRBJ2-6	.	CASSRRVSSGANVLTF	TGTGCCAGCAGCCGCAGAGTGTCCTCTGGGGCCAACGTCCTGACTTTC
TRBV12-3/TRBV12-4	.	TRBJ1-5	once	CASSFEGGRQPQHF	TGTGCCAGCAGTTTTGAAGGTGGTCGGCAGCCCCAGCATTTT
TRBV12-3/TRBV12-4	.	TRBJ2-7	.	CASRPGTSAMRYF	TGTGCCAGCAGACCCGGTACCTCGGCGATGCGGTACTTC
TRBV29-1	.	TRBJ2-3	.	CSVVSTDTQYF	TGCAGCGTTGTGAGCACAGATACGCAGTATTTT
TRBV7-2	.	TRBJ1-5	.	CASSLRREQPQHF	TGTGCCAGCAGCTTGCGACGGGAACAGCCCCAGCATTTT
TRBV7-9	.	TRBJ1-1	.	CASSAQFLNTEAFF	TGTGCCAGCAGCGCACAATTTTTGAACACTGAAGCTTTCTTT
TRBV29-1	.	TRBJ1-1	.	CSVERGGNTEAFF	TGCAGCGTTGAGAGGGGGGGGAACACTGAAGCTTTCTTT
TRBV3-1	.	TRBJ2-2	.	CASSQIGTGELFF	TGTGCCAGCAGCCAAATAGGCACCGGGGAGCTGTTTTTT
TRBV6-2/TRBV6-3	.	TRBJ1-5	.	CASSYREGGGSNQPQHF	TGTGCCAGCAGTTACCGCGAAGGGGGTGGGAGCAATCAGCCCCAGCATTTT
TRBV28	.	TRBJ2-5	.	CASTPGRGWETQYF	TGTGCCAGCACCCCTGGCCGGGGGTGGGAGACCCAGTACTTC
TRBV20-1	TRBD1	TRBJ2-1	.	CSARPWDRADNEQFF	TGCAGTGCTAGACCGTGGGACAGGGCGGACAATGAGCAGTTCTTC
TRBV20-1	.	TRBJ2-7	.	CSARAQGYEQYF	TGCAGTGCTAGGGCTCAGGGATACGAGCAGTACTTC
TRBV5-1	.	TRBJ1-6	.	CASSLGGSSYNSPLHF	TGCGCCAGCAGCTTGGGGGGGAGCTCCTATAATTCACCCCTCCACTTT
TRBV5-1	.	TRBJ2-1	.	CASSLALANEQFF	TGCGCCAGCAGCTTGGCTCTAGCCAATGAGCAGTTCTTC